This T cell receptor beta chain was recorded in a study of tumor and adjacent non-tumor tissue in lung cancer. Study as a whole: Each sample yielded around 4.2 million productive TCRbeta reads on average.

TCRbeta libraries were built with three rounds of nested PCR, modified from ARM-PCR. One entry per CDR3 protein, called by TCRdb with MiXCR from the multiplex PCR reads. This table has roughly 200,000 distinct CDR3 sequences, over 55% appearing once. Notes on the study in general: Higher tumor TCR diversity was associated with shorter survival. Significantly higher TCR diversity was found in tumor than normal lung.

The CDR3 totals 14 residues. Germline-derived CDR1 and CDR2 are SGHNT and YENEEA. J gave up 5 bases and V 5 bases, and 8 bases lay outside the gene matches. RNA was extracted from bulk tissue without any cell sorting. A remark on this clonotype: The antigen remains undetermined.

The sequencing input was lung tumor tissue. The TCR originated in a man between 60 and 75 years old with non-small cell lung cancer. The V gene is TRBV11-3, the J gene TRBJ2-7; 8 bases line up with TRBD1. The CDR3 coding sequence is TGTGCCAGCAGCCCGCGGGACAGGTACCACGAGCAGTACTTC. Translating gives CASSPRDRYHEQYF. Variable domain in full (rest from reference TRBV11-3 and TRBJ2-7): EAGVVQSPRYKIIEKKQPVAFWCNPISGHNTLYWYLQNLGQGPELLIRYENEEAVDDSQLPKDRFSAERLKGVDSTLKIQPAELGDSAVYLCASSPRDRYHEQYFGPGTRLTVT.